This T cell receptor beta chain was observed in a study of T cells after yellow fever vaccination. Study summary: SMART-Seq v4 Ultra Low Input prepared libraries from low-cell fractions. Findings of the study overall: Contaminating bulk clonotypes could be abundant in FACS-sorted repertoires. The booster saw the reappearance of most primary-vaccination clones (about 95% CD4, roughly 87% CD8).

A 5'RACE template-switching step, the method used to make TCR cDNA, added a universal primer site and UMIs. One entry per CDR3 protein, called by TCRdb with MiXCR from the 5' RACE reads. Of about 170,000 distinct CDR3 sequences in the sample, roughly 6.2% were seen once. This clonotype has a handful of counts. Antigen: not known. This CDR3 is built from 12 residues. Between the trimmed V and J ends, which lost 4 bases and 7 bases, there was a span of 13 bases. From germline, CDR1 is SQVTM and CDR2 ANQGSEA. Sequencing used CD4+ T cells sorted from PBMCs, obtained on the day of the first yellow fever vaccination. The gene calls are TRBV29-1 and TRBJ1-2; D is uncertain. This clonotype originated in a young man who received the YFV17D yellow fever vaccine. CDR3 sequence (DNA): TGCAGCGTTGTTCCGGGCGACCGTGGCTACACCTTC. Amino acids: CSVVPGDRGYTF.